Listed below are T cell receptor beta chains from one sample, sequenced in a study of T cell responses to AZD1222 COVID-19 vaccine. Assay used: immunoSEQ multiplex PCR; TCRdb lists only in-frame clones, some missing. The table lists roughly 120,000 clones, around 88% of them singletons. The sample here was peripheral blood, taken on day 0 of AZD1222 vaccination. The receptors here all came from an adult in good health. CDR3s include the opening cysteine and the closing phenylalanine or tryptophan. The order of the fields is J gene, CDR3 length, V gene, clone size, D gene, CDR3 DNA, CDR3 protein. The D gene is left open where the match is weak. Part of the rows lack a size; the others show once, few, many or a class for expanded clones.

J: TRBJ2-3; length: 18; V: TRBV3-1/TRBV3-2; size: -; D: TRBD2; DNA: TGTGCCAGCAGCCAAGGCGGAAGCGGGGGAAATCCCACAGATACGCAGTATTTT; CDR3: CASSQGGSGGNPTDTQYF
J: TRBJ2-5; length: 13; V: TRBV12-3/TRBV12-4; size: -; D: -; DNA: TGTGCCAGCAGGACGACGGGGCAAGAGACCCAGTACTTC; CDR3: CASRTTGQETQYF
J: TRBJ1-5; length: 14; V: TRBV5-1; size: few; D: -; DNA: TGCGCCACCTCGGGGGGTTATAGCAATCAGCCCCAGCATTTT; CDR3: CATSGGYSNQPQHF
J: TRBJ2-1; length: 17; V: TRBV20-1; size: -; D: TRBD2; DNA: TGCAGTGCTAGTCTTCTCGCCGGGACTAGCGGGGGAAATGAGCAGTTCTTC; CDR3: CSASLLAGTSGGNEQFF
J: TRBJ2-1; length: 13; V: TRBV5-1; size: -; D: -; DNA: TGCGCCAGCAGCAAGGGAGCGGGCGCTGAGCAGTTCTTC; CDR3: CASSKGAGAEQFF
J: TRBJ1-5; length: 14; V: TRBV28; size: -; D: TRBD1; DNA: TGTGCCAGCAGCTCCGGGACAGGGAACCAGCCCCAGCATTTT; CDR3: CASSSGTGNQPQHF
J: TRBJ1-2; length: 15; V: TRBV3-1/TRBV3-2; size: -; D: TRBD1; DNA: TGTGCCAGCAGCCACGAACAGGGGGCTTTCTGTGGCTACACCTTC; CDR3: CASSHEQGAFCGYTF
J: TRBJ1-5; length: 16; V: TRBV7-3; size: -; D: -; DNA: TGTGCCAGCAGCCCACGCGGGCAGAATAGCAATCAGCCCCAGCATTTT; CDR3: CASSPRGQNSNQPQHF
J: TRBJ1-6; length: 13; V: TRBV6-5; size: -; D: -; DNA: TGTGCCACAAACGAGGCCTTTACTTCACCCCTCCACTTT; CDR3: CATNEAFTSPLHF
J: TRBJ2-1; length: 14; V: TRBV15; size: -; D: -; DNA: TGTGCCACCAGCAGAGCCGGATCCGTCAATGAGCAGTTCTTC; CDR3: CATSRAGSVNEQFF
J: TRBJ2-2; length: 18; V: TRBV4-1; size: -; D: TRBD2; DNA: TGCGCCAGCAGCCAAGGGGCTAGCGGGGGGGCCTGGACCGGGGAGCTGTTTTTT; CDR3: CASSQGASGGAWTGELFF
J: TRBJ1-2; length: 15; V: TRBV5-1; size: -; D: -; DNA: TGCGCCAGCAGCTTGGCCGGGGGATTCTCCTATGGCTACACCTTC; CDR3: CASSLAGGFSYGYTF
J: TRBJ1-6; length: 14; V: TRBV24-1; size: -; D: TRBD1; DNA: TGTGCCACCAGTCAAACAGGGGTTAATTCACCCCTCCACTTT; CDR3: CATSQTGVNSPLHF
J: TRBJ2-2; length: 16; V: TRBV21-1; size: -; D: -; DNA: TGTGCCAGCAGCACCGGGTCCCCCTGGGGTGGCGGGGAGCTGTTTTTT; CDR3: CASSTGSPWGGGELFF
J: TRBJ1-1; length: 12; V: TRBV7-9; size: -; D: -; DNA: TGTGCCAGCAGACCGGGCCCATCTGAAGCTTTCTTT; CDR3: CASRPGPSEAFF
J: TRBJ1-1; length: 12; V: TRBV2; size: -; D: -; DNA: TGTGCCAGCACATGGACTAACACTGAAGCTTTCTTT; CDR3: CASTWTNTEAFF
J: TRBJ1-6; length: 14; V: TRBV4-3; size: -; D: -; DNA: TGCGCCAGCAGCCAAAACTGGGACCGGTCACCCCTCCACTTT; CDR3: CASSQNWDRSPLHF
J: TRBJ1-2; length: 13; V: TRBV29-1; size: -; D: -; DNA: TGCAGCGTTGAAGAGTACGGTGTCGGGGGCTACACCTTC; CDR3: CSVEEYGVGGYTF
J: TRBJ1-1; length: 16; V: TRBV4-3; size: once; D: -; DNA: TGCGCCAGCAGCCTAGGGGCGGGGAGCATGAACACTGAAGCTTTCTTT; CDR3: CASSLGAGSMNTEAFF
J: TRBJ2-7; length: 12; V: TRBV21-1; size: -; D: -; DNA: TGTGCCAGCAGCAAGTGTGCAGGGGGTTACTACTTC; CDR3: CASSKCAGGYYF
J: TRBJ2-1; length: 15; V: TRBV27; size: once; D: TRBD2; DNA: TGTGCCAGCAGTTTTGCGGGGGGCTCCTACAATGAGCAGTTCTTC; CDR3: CASSFAGGSYNEQFF
J: TRBJ2-7; length: 16; V: TRBV7-2; size: -; D: TRBD1; DNA: TGTGCCAGCAGCTTAGAGGCCGGGACAGGGAGGCACGAGCAGTACTTC; CDR3: CASSLEAGTGRHEQYF